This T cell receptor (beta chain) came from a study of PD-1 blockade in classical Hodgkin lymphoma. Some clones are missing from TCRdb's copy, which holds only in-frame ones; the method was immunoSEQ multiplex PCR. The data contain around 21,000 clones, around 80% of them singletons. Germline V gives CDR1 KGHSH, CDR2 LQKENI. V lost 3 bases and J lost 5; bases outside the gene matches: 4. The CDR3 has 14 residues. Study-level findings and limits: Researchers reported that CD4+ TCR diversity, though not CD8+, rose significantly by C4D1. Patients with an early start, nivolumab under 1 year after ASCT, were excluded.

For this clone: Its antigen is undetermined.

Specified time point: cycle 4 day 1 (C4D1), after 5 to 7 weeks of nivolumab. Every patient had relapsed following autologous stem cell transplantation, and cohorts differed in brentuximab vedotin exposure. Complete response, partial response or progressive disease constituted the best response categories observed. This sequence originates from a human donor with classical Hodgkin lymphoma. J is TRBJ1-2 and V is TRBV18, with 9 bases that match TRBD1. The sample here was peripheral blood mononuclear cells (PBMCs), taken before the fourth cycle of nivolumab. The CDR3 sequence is CASSPGGTGYGYTF. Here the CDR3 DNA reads TGTGCCAGCTCACCGGGGGGGACAGGGTATGGCTACACCTTC.